Presented here are 26 T cell receptor beta chains from one specimen sequenced in a study of blood T cell repertoires in COVID-19 (dated by TCRdb to the early 2020s). The library was generated by the immunoSEQ multiplex PCR assay. The table comes from immuneACCESS by way of TCRdb, which keeps in-frame sequences with V and J called. Part of the clones is missing from these tables; in studies checked, under half for an unresolved V gene and the rest for unknown reasons. Counted in this sample were 160,000 or so clones; 85% to 90% of them appeared once. Jointly, the top ten make up around 6.7% of the sample. The sample taken for sequencing was PBMCs or T cells enriched from blood (not recorded which). All receptors come from a woman in her forties or fifties who had recovered from COVID-19.

CDR3 residues: CASKAVRSTDTQYF. Here the CDR3 DNA reads TGTGCCAGCAAGGCGGTTAGGAGCACAGATACGCAGTATTTT. V and J are TRBV2 and TRBJ2-3; D unresolved. Trimming pared 7 bases from V and 0 bases from J, leaving 11 bases between. Germline-derived CDR1 and CDR2 are SNHLY and FYNNEI. This CDR3 comprises 14 residues.

J is TRBJ2-1 and V is TRBV15; D is unclear. Trimming shortened V by 0 bases and J by 5 bases, and 5 bases separated the two germline ends. Germline values: CDR1 LNHNV, CDR2 YYDKDF (reference sequence). The CDR3 contains 13 residues. The CDR3 DNA reads TGTGCCACCAGCAGAGATATCCACAATGAGCAGTTCTTC. Its translation is CATSRDIHNEQFF. Variable domain in full (rest from reference TRBV15 and TRBJ2-1): DAMVIQNPRYQVTQFGKPVTLSCSQTLNHNVMYWYQQKSSQAPKLLFHYYDKDFNNEADTPDNFQSRRPNTSFCFLDIRSPGLGDTAMYLCATSRDIHNEQFFGPGTRLTVL.

This clone has only a few counts. The chain has TRBV6-4 and TRBJ2-1; 7 positions agree with TRBD1. This CDR3 comprises 15 residues. V lost 2 bases to trimming and J lost 6 bases; unmatched junction nucleotides: 7. Germline CDR1 is MRHNA and CDR2 is SNTAGT. CDR3 residues: CASSDPTGWVNEQFF. CDR3 sequence (DNA): TGTGCCAGCAGTGACCCGACAGGGTGGGTCAATGAGCAGTTCTTC.

The chain combines TRBV15 with TRBJ2-2, with D uncertain. The germline CDR1 and CDR2 sequences are LNHNV and YYDKDF (reference sequence). V was pared by 0 bases and J by 5 bases, with 4 bases between. The CDR3 has 13 amino acids. This CDR3 is CATSRDPTGELFF. The CDR3 DNA reads as TGTGCCACCAGCAGAGACCCTACCGGGGAGCTGTTTTTT.

The chain carries TRBV6-5 and TRBJ1-2; 8 bases line up with TRBD1. The CDR3 consists of 13 residues. From germline, CDR1 is MNHEY and CDR2 SVGAGI. Unmatched junction bases numbered 6, after V lost 6 bases and J lost 6 bases. CDR3 sequence (DNA): TGTGCCAGCAGCCGGGACAGGTCCAATGGCTACACCTTC. It specifies CASSRDRSNGYTF.

This clone was detected a few times. The chain employs TRBV7-9 and TRBJ1-4, with 7 positions matching TRBD1. The V gene end was trimmed by 1 base and the J gene end by 6 bases; junction bases not matched to a gene: 2. The germline CDR1 and CDR2 sequences are SEHNR and FQNEAQ (reference sequence). This CDR3 region has 14 residues. In DNA form, the CDR3 reads TGTGCCAGCAGCTTAGACAGGGGTGATGAAAAACTGTTTTTT. Its protein product is CASSLDRGDEKLFF.

This chain connects TRBV2 to TRBJ2-3; the match to TRBD2 covers 8 bases. Germline V lookup: CDR1 SNHLY, CDR2 FYNNEI. The CDR3 totals 13 residues. The V and J ends lost 6 bases and 4 bases, in that order; junction bases with no gene match: 3. The CDR3, as DNA: TGTGCCAGCAGCGGGGGGGCCCCAGATACGCAGTATTTT. It translates to CASSGGAPDTQYF.

Here the CDR3 reads CASRPTPGTSGGARAGELFF. The CDR3 DNA reads as TGTGCCAGTAGGCCCACGCCCGGGACTAGCGGGGGGGCCCGAGCCGGGGAGCTGTTTTTT. This chain connects TRBV19 to TRBJ2-2; 16 nucleotides match TRBD2. V gave up 6 bases and J gave up 6 bases; unmatched junction bases: 16. The CDR3 is 20 residues long. Germline CDR1 is LNHDA and CDR2 is SQIVND (reference sequence). The complete variable domain, with remaining parts taken from reference TRBV19 and TRBJ2-2, reads DGGITQSPKYLFRKEGQNVTLSCEQNLNHDAMYWYRQDPGQGLRLIYYSQIVNDFQKGDIAEGYSVSREKKESFPLTVTSAQKNPTAFYLCASRPTPGTSGGARAGELFFGEGSRLTVL.

This chain links TRBV19 with TRBJ1-1; D is uncertain. Trimming pared 5 bases from V and 3 bases from J, leaving 7 bases between. The CDR3 extends over 12 amino acids. The germline CDR1 and CDR2 sequences are LNHDA and SQIVND (reference sequence). The CDR3 protein is CASSGRDTEAFF. The CDR3, as DNA: TGTGCCAGTAGTGGCCGGGACACTGAAGCTTTCTTT. The full variable domain, completed using reference TRBV19 and TRBJ1-1, is DGGITQSPKYLFRKEGQNVTLSCEQNLNHDAMYWYRQDPGQGLRLIYYSQIVNDFQKGDIAEGYSVSREKKESFPLTVTSAQKNPTAFYLCASSGRDTEAFFGQGTRLTVV.

This clone appeared a few times. The chain couples TRBV5-4 to TRBJ1-2; D might be TRBD1 (6 bases). The germline V gene encodes CDR1 SGHNT and CDR2 YYREEE (reference sequence). The CDR3 runs 14 residues. V lost 4 bases and J 3 bases, leaving 13 bases between the germline ends. The CDR3 DNA follows: TGTGCCAGCAGCCTAAGGGGGTTGGACTATGGCTACACCTTC. Amino acid sequence: CASSLRGLDYGYTF.

For the CDR3, the DNA is TGCGCCAGCAGCCAGTGGACAGGTAGCAATCAGCCCCAGCATTTT. This codes for CASSQWTGSNQPQHF. The chain uses TRBV4-3 and TRBJ1-5; 7 positions agree with TRBD1. The CDR3 spans 15 residues. In germline, CDR1 is LGHNA, CDR2 YSLEER. The V and J ends lost 3 bases and 0 bases, in that order; junction bases with no gene match: 2.

This clone was recorded a few times. The rearrangement links TRBV7-3 to TRBJ1-6; no reliable D call. CDR1 SGHTA and CDR2 FQGTGA come from the germline V gene. This CDR3 has 13 residues. V was trimmed by 2 bases and J by 6 bases, leaving 5 bases between them. CDR3 protein: CASSLGRNSPLHF. DNA of the CDR3: TGTGCCAGCAGCTTAGGGCGTAATTCACCCCTCCACTTT. Combining the CDR3 with reference TRBV7-3 and TRBJ1-6 gives the whole variable domain GAGVSQTPSNKVTEKGKYVELRCDPISGHTALYWYRQSLGQGPEFLIYFQGTGAADDSGLPNDRFFAVRPEGSVSTLKIQRTERGDSAVYLCASSLGRNSPLHFGNGTRLTVT.

Only one count was recorded for this clone. V gene TRBV5-5 combines with J gene TRBJ2-7, with D tentatively TRBD2 (6 bases). Trimming took 7 bases from V and 1 from J, leaving 6 bases between them. The CDR3 sequence is 11 residues long. CDR1 and CDR2 from the germline V gene are SGHKS and YYEKEE (reference sequence). The CDR3 coding sequence is TGTGCCAGCGGAGGGTCCTACGAGCAGTACTTC. Its protein is CASGGSYEQYF.

The genes are TRBV3-1 (or the pseudogene TRBV3-2) and TRBJ2-7, with D perhaps matching TRBD1 (6 bases). There are 14 residues in the CDR3. Germline loops: CDR1 LGHDT, CDR2 YNNKEL (reference sequence). Between the trimmed V and J ends, which lost 1 base and 3 bases, there was a span of 10 bases. The CDR3 protein is CASSQGQAVYEQYF. The CDR3 coding sequence is TGTGCCAGCAGCCAAGGACAGGCGGTCTACGAGCAGTACTTC.

With respect to this clone: Because the CDR3's place on the DNA is in doubt, the DNA is left out and the CDR3 is given as listed by TCRdb. The chain combines TRBV12-2 with TRBJ2-1; the table gives TRBD2 as D, unverified against the DNA. TRBV12-2 is an annotated pseudogene. The CDR3 is 17 amino acids long, termini counted. The CDR3 reads CASRLVGRGTPWNEQFF.

The chain combines TRBV18 with TRBJ2-3; 14 nucleotides line up with TRBD2. The CDR3 runs 16 residues. Germline CDR1 reads KGHSH; CDR2 reads LQKENI. The V gene end was trimmed by 1 base and the J gene end by 5 bases; junction bases not matched to a gene: 2. The CDR3 loop reads CASSPRGTSGGDTQYF. The CDR3 coding sequence is TGTGCCAGCTCACCACGGGGGACTAGCGGGGGAGATACGCAGTATTTT.

This chain joins TRBV19 and TRBJ2-5; 8 bases fit TRBD1. V lost 5 bases, J lost 3 bases, and 8 bases stayed unmatched. The CDR3 consists of 15 residues. Germline CDR1 reads LNHDA; CDR2 reads SQIVND (reference sequence). The CDR3 DNA reads TGTGCCAGTAGTGGCAGGGGGCGAATGGAAGAGACCCAGTACTTC. Translating it yields CASSGRGRMEETQYF.

J is TRBJ2-3 and V is TRBV11-1; 9 bases agree with TRBD1. The ends lost 5 bases at V and 1 base at J; junction bases unmatched: 7. Germline V CDR1 and CDR2: SGHAT, FQDESV (reference sequence). This CDR3 has 16 amino acids. CDR3 residues: CASSLQGARGTDTQYF. CDR3 nucleotides: TGTGCCAGCAGCCTACAGGGGGCGCGGGGCACAGATACGCAGTATTTT.

This chain's CDR3 is CASLRGLAGGETQYF. The CDR3 DNA reads TGTGCCAGCCTGAGGGGACTAGCGGGGGGAGAGACCCAGTACTTC. This chain uses TRBV5-8 with TRBJ2-5; 15 positions agree with TRBD2. J gave up 4 bases and V 7 bases, and 5 bases lay outside the gene matches. CDR3 size: 15 residues. Germline V CDR1 and CDR2: SGHTS, YDEGEE. Drawing the rest from reference TRBV5-8 and TRBJ2-5, the complete variable domain is EAGVTQSPTHLIKTRGQQATLRCSPISGHTSVYWYQQALGLGLQFLLWYDEGEERNRGNFPPRFSGRQFPNYSSELNVNALELEDSALYLCASLRGLAGGETQYFGPGTRLLVL.

This chain joins TRBV6-5 and TRBJ2-5; 8 bases are a match to TRBD1. V was clipped by 7 bases and J by 5 bases; unmatched bases: 9. This CDR3 contains 14 residues. Germline V gene data show CDR1 as MNHEY and CDR2 as SVGAGI. The CDR3: CASKLDRVRETQYF. The CDR3 DNA sequence: TGTGCCAGCAAACTGGACAGGGTGCGGGAGACCCAGTACTTC.

The rearrangement joins TRBV7-9 to TRBJ1-4; 10 bases fit TRBD1. The germline gives CDR1 SEHNR, CDR2 FQNEAQ (reference sequence). CDR3 length: 17 amino acids. V trimming: 2 bases; J trimming: 5 bases; junction bases outside the gene matches: 8. CDR3 loop: CASSLMGGTGENEKLFF. The CDR3, as DNA: TGTGCCAGCAGCTTAATGGGAGGGACAGGGGAAAATGAAAAACTGTTTTTT.

This sequence joins TRBV4-3 and TRBJ2-7; a weak D match, TRBD1 (5 bases). The V and J ends lost 1 base and 2 bases respectively, with 12 bases between them. CDR3 length: 15 residues. Germline lookup yields CDR1 LGHNA and CDR2 YSLEER. In DNA form, the CDR3 reads TGCGCCAGCAGCCAAGCATTTTCGGACACCTACGAGCAGTACTTC. Translation gives CASSQAFSDTYEQYF.

The chain is built from TRBV19 and TRBJ1-5; D is unresolved. The CDR3 is 16 residues long. CDR1 is LNHDA and CDR2 is SQIVND in the germline V gene (reference sequence). V lost 6 bases to trimming and J lost 2 bases, with 17 bases between them. CDR3 in amino acids: CASSLTDTVRNQPQHF. In nucleotides, the CDR3 is TGTGCCAGTAGCTTAACTGACACGGTCCGCAATCAGCCCCAGCATTTT.

This clone was recorded a few times. The rearrangement uses TRBV5-1 and TRBJ1-2; a possible D gene is TRBD1 (5 bases). CDR1 is SGHRS and CDR2 is YFSETQ in the germline V gene. This CDR3 contains 15 residues. The V and J ends lost 0 bases and 3 bases respectively, with 12 bases between them. CDR3 DNA: TGCGCCAGCAGCTTGGGCAGGGCCCCCTACTATGGCTACACCTTC. Translation gives CASSLGRAPYYGYTF. The whole variable domain, filled in from reference TRBV5-1 and TRBJ1-2, reads KAGVTQTPRYLIKTRGQQVTLSCSPISGHRSVSWYQQTPGQGLQFLFEYFSETQRNKGNFPGRFSGRQFSNSRSEMNVSTLELGDSALYLCASSLGRAPYYGYTFGSGTRLTVV.

This clone was counted between two and nine times. V gene TRBV3-1 (or the pseudogene TRBV3-2) combines with J gene TRBJ1-1; 8 bases map to TRBD1. This CDR3 has 16 residues. In germline, CDR1 is LGHDT, CDR2 YNNKEL (reference sequence). The V and J ends lost 7 bases and 5 bases, in that order; junction bases with no gene match: 15. The CDR3 loop reads CASTSGQAGFRTEAFF. The CDR3 DNA sequence: TGTGCCAGCACCTCGGGACAGGCGGGATTTCGGACTGAAGCTTTCTTT.

The chain uses TRBV10-3 and TRBJ2-5; 13 nucleotides agree with TRBD2. V shed 9 bases, J shed 3 bases, and the junction held 1 base outside the gene matches. This CDR3 is built from 13 residues. Germline V gives CDR1 ENHRY, CDR2 SYGVKD. In DNA, the CDR3 is TGTGCCATAGGACTAGCGGGGGAAGAGACCCAGTACTTC. Its protein is CAIGLAGEETQYF.